A selection of T cell receptor beta chains follows, all from one sample in a study of blood T cell repertoires in COVID-19. Method: immunoSEQ multiplex PCR; TCRdb's copy keeps in-frame clones and lacks some. Here the sample spans some 80,000 clones, around 80% being singletons. The material sequenced was peripheral blood. The source is a woman of 80 years or more with active or convalescent COVID-19. Each CDR3 is given with its conserved first and last residue. A D gene is named only where the DNA matches it firmly. Clone sizes are given selectively: once, few, many, or a class where the clone is expanded.

V gene,D gene,clone size,J gene,CDR3 protein,CDR3 DNA
TRBV7-6,TRBD2,.,TRBJ2-5,CASRSGLAESETQYF,TGTGCCAGCAGATCCGGACTAGCGGAGTCAGAGACCCAGTACTTC
TRBV24-1,TRBD1,.,TRBJ2-2,CAIGQGDGNTGELFF,TGTGCCATCGGACAGGGGGATGGGAACACCGGGGAGCTGTTTTTT
TRBV5-1,TRBD1,.,TRBJ1-2,CASSLGTGNYGYTF,TGCGCCAGCAGCTTGGGGACAGGCAACTATGGCTACACCTTC
TRBV30,TRBD2,.,TRBJ2-2,CAWRRLARTGELFF,TGTGCCTGGAGGAGACTAGCGAGGACCGGGGAGCTGTTTTTT
TRBV19,.,.,TRBJ2-1,CASSIGGAADYNEQFF,TGTGCCAGTAGTATTGGGGGGGCCGCTGACTACAATGAGCAGTTCTTC
TRBV7-2,TRBD1,.,TRBJ2-5,CASSLFGQAIQETQYF,TGTGCCAGCAGCTTGTTCGGACAGGCTATTCAAGAGACCCAGTACTTC
TRBV4-1,TRBD1,.,TRBJ2-3,CASTGTVTTDTQYF,TGCGCCAGCACCGGGACAGTGACCACAGATACGCAGTATTTT
TRBV7-8,.,.,TRBJ1-5,CASSLGQLYQPQHF,TGTGCCAGCAGCCTCGGACAGCTGTATCAGCCCCAGCATTTT
TRBV7-2,.,once,TRBJ2-5,CASSGPGTRPPPTQYF,TGTGCCAGCAGCGGCCCCGGGACTCGGCCCCCTCCGACCCAGTACTTC
TRBV7-8,.,.,TRBJ2-1,CASRISNSFSYNEQFF,TGTGCCAGCAGGATATCCAACAGCTTCTCCTACAATGAGCAGTTCTTC
TRBV9,TRBD2,.,TRBJ2-3,CASSPLAGGPSTDTQYF,TGTGCCAGCAGCCCTCTAGCGGGGGGGCCGAGCACAGATACGCAGTATTTT
TRBV3-1/TRBV3-2,TRBD2,.,TRBJ2-7,CASSQSTSAQYF,TGTGCCAGCAGCCAGTCTACTAGCGCCCAGTACTTC
TRBV7-9,TRBD1,.,TRBJ1-6,CASSHSRQGPNSPLHF,TGTGCCAGCAGCCACAGTAGACAGGGACCTAATTCACCCCTCCACTTT
TRBV30,.,once,TRBJ1-4,CAWTARNEKLFF,TGTGCCTGGACGGCTAGAAATGAAAAACTGTTTTTT
TRBV4-3,TRBD1,.,TRBJ2-7,CASSQDWGQGAYEQYF,TGCGCCAGCAGCCAAGATTGGGGACAGGGTGCCTACGAGCAGTACTTC
TRBV5-4,TRBD1,.,TRBJ1-5,CASSYQGAYSNQPQHF,TGTGCCAGCAGCTATCAGGGGGCATATAGCAATCAGCCCCAGCATTTT
TRBV7-2,TRBD1,.,TRBJ1-6,CATRTGINSPLHF,TGTGCCACCAGGACAGGAATAAATTCACCCCTCCACTTT
TRBV15,TRBD1,.,TRBJ1-4,CATSRARDSPQEKLFF,TGTGCCACCAGCAGAGCCCGGGACAGCCCACAAGAAAAACTGTTTTTT
TRBV27,.,.,TRBJ2-4,CASSLLVRGQNIQYF,TGTGCCAGCAGTTTACTGGTCCGCGGCCAAAACATTCAGTACTTC
TRBV11-2,TRBD1,.,TRBJ2-5,CASSPRTGGRETQYF,TGTGCCAGCAGCCCCCGGACAGGGGGCAGAGAGACCCAGTACTTC
TRBV5-1,TRBD1,.,TRBJ2-2,CASSKGQGARGGELFF,TGCGCCAGCAGCAAAGGACAGGGGGCTCGAGGCGGGGAGCTGTTTTTT
TRBV7-9,TRBD1,.,TRBJ1-6,CASSFSTGGETYNSPLHF,TGTGCCAGCAGCTTTAGTACAGGGGGCGAAACCTATAATTCACCCCTCCACTTT
TRBV6-5,.,.,TRBJ2-3,CASSQGQRTDTQYF,TGTGCCAGCAGTCAGGGGCAGCGCACAGATACGCAGTATTTT
TRBV19,.,.,TRBJ2-2,CASSITGGAGELFF,TGTGCCAGTAGTATTACAGGGGGGGCCGGGGAGCTGTTTTTT